This T cell receptor beta chain was identified in a study of blood T cell repertoires in COVID-19. The authors' processing: Reference gene primer amplification gave nucleated cell count estimates. Some clones are missing from TCRdb's copy, which holds only in-frame ones; the method was immunoSEQ multiplex PCR. V and J calls plus clone size are reproduced from that table; the DNA served to infer D and trimming. Among about 250,000 clones listed, 80% to 90% were seen once. Germline V lookup: CDR1 SGHVS, CDR2 FQNEAQ. The V end lost 3 bases, the J end lost 5 bases, and 11 bases lay between the germline ends. This CDR3 comprises 14 residues.

This chain uses TRBV7-8 with TRBJ2-1; D is perhaps TRBD1 (6 bases). Sequencing was carried out using PBMCs or T cells enriched from blood (not recorded which). The receptor comes from a woman aged 18-29 years who had recovered from COVID-19. The CDR3 region is CASSFQGSDNEQFF. The CDR3 DNA is TGTGCCAGCAGCTTTCAGGGGAGCGACAATGAGCAGTTCTTC. Looking up the rest from reference TRBV7-8 and TRBJ2-1 gives the full variable domain: GAGVSQSPRYKVAKRGQDVALRCDPISGHVSLFWYQQALGQGPEFLTYFQNEAQLDKSGLPSDRFFAERPEGSVSTLKIQRTQQEDSAVYLCASSFQGSDNEQFFGPGTRLTVL.